The 30 T cell receptor beta chains given below trace back to one sample, sequenced in a study of blood T cell repertoires in COVID-19. Profiling relied on immunoSEQ multiplex PCR, and the TCRdb table lists in-frame clones only, not all of them. The sample shows about 250,000 clones, 88% of them seen only once. Sample: peripheral blood. All receptors come from a man aged 80 or over with acute or convalescent COVID-19.

The chain joins TRBV18 to TRBJ1-4; 8 bases map to TRBD1. The germline V gene has CDR1 KGHSH and CDR2 LQKENI. V shed 1 base, J shed 12 bases, and the junction held 4 bases outside the gene matches. This CDR3 is built from 13 residues. CDR3: CASSPQTGDELFF. DNA for the CDR3: TGTGCCAGCTCACCACAGACAGGGGATGAACTGTTTTTT.

The chain recombines TRBV28 with TRBJ2-3, with TRBD2 matching over 12 bases. CDR1 and CDR2 (germline): MDHEN, SYDVKM. The CDR3 is 14 residues long. Losses at the gene ends were 2 bases for V and 11 bases for J; bases not matched to a gene: 5. The CDR3, as DNA: TGTGCCAGCAGTTTAGCTAGCGGGAGGGCCGAGCAGTATTTT. Encoded protein: CASSLASGRAEQYF.

J is TRBJ2-5 and V is TRBV5-1; 9 bases align to TRBD1. The V gene end was trimmed by 2 bases and the J gene end by 2 bases; junction bases not matched to a gene: 1. Germline CDR1 is SGHRS and CDR2 is YFSETQ. This CDR3 is built from 14 residues. DNA of the CDR3: TGCGCCAGCAGCTTAGGGACAGGGCAAGAGACCCAGTACTTC. Amino acid sequence: CASSLGTGQETQYF.

The chain has TRBV5-4 and TRBJ1-1; tentative D call: TRBD1 (5 bases). The CDR3 runs 12 residues. Germline V CDR1 and CDR2: SGHNT, YYREEE (reference sequence). V lost 3 bases, J lost 4 bases, and 7 bases lay in between. The CDR3 spells CASSSGGTEAFF. As DNA, the CDR3 is TGTGCCAGCAGCTCGGGGGGCACTGAAGCTTTCTTT.

The chain carries TRBV27 and TRBJ2-6; D remains ambiguous. Germline CDR1 MNHEY, CDR2 SMNVEV (reference sequence). Between the trimmed V and J ends, which lost 5 bases and 0 bases, there was a span of 8 bases. The CDR3 consists of 15 residues. CDR3 sequence reads: CASSLRYSGANVLTF. The CDR3 coding sequence is TGTGCCAGCAGTCTCCGCTACTCTGGGGCCAACGTCCTGACTTTC.

V gene TRBV6-5 combines with J gene TRBJ1-2; D gene unclear. Germline CDR1 and CDR2: MNHEY and SVGAGI. V lost 4 bases, J lost 0 bases, and 12 bases lay in between. This CDR3 comprises 15 residues. The DNA of the CDR3 is TGTGCCAGCAGTTCGAGGCCAGCTCCTAACTATGGCTACACCTTC. This translates into CASSSRPAPNYGYTF.

The J gene is TRBJ2-3, the V gene TRBV11-2; D uncertain. CDR3 length: 12 amino acids. Trimming removed 0 bases from V and 10 bases from J, with 8 bases in between. From germline, CDR1 is SGHAT and CDR2 FQNNGV. CDR3 DNA: TGTGCCAGCAGCTTAGACAGTCCAGCGCAGTATTTT. Its translation: CASSLDSPAQYF.

This chain links TRBV5-6 with TRBJ1-3; D is perhaps TRBD1 (5 bases). The CDR3 loop spans 13 amino acids. V shed 2 bases and J shed 4 bases, with 7 bases lying between them. Per germline, CDR1 SGHDT and CDR2 YYEEEE. The CDR3 spells CASSFRAGNTIYF. For the CDR3, the DNA is TGTGCCAGCAGCTTCAGGGCCGGAAACACCATATATTTT.

The chain joins TRBV5-4 to TRBJ2-5; 9 bases fit TRBD2. The V gene end was trimmed by 0 bases and the J gene end by 4 bases; junction bases not matched to a gene: 7. The CDR3 sequence is 16 residues long. Germline V CDR1 and CDR2: SGHNT, YYREEE (reference sequence). CDR3 amino acids: CASSLGLDSGGETQYF. The CDR3 nucleotides are TGTGCCAGCAGCTTGGGGTTGGATAGCGGGGGAGAGACCCAGTACTTC.

This clone was detected once. The chain carries TRBV4-1 and TRBJ1-4; D may be TRBD1 (5 bases). V was cut by 0 bases and J by 8 bases, with 19 bases left in between. CDR1 MGHRA and CDR2 YSYEKL come from the germline V gene. There are 17 residues in the CDR3. CDR3 amino acids: CASSQDRIGQGGEKLFF. The CDR3, as DNA: TGCGCCAGCAGCCAAGATCGTATAGGGCAGGGCGGAGAAAAACTGTTTTTT.

In DNA, the CDR3 is TGTGCCAGCGCAGGGACAGGGCAGAACTACGAGCAGTACTTC. Translated, it gives CASAGTGQNYEQYF. This chain links TRBV3-1 (or the pseudogene TRBV3-2) with TRBJ2-7; TRBD1 matches at 9 bases. Germline loops: CDR1 LGHDT, CDR2 YNNKEL (reference sequence). This CDR3 comprises 14 residues. V was pared by 8 bases and J by 3 bases, with 8 bases of the junction left unmatched.

CDR3 DNA: TGCGCCAGCAGCCTCGGCGACATGCAAAAACTGTTTTTT. Protein: CASSLGDMQKLFF. The chain recombines TRBV5-1 with TRBJ1-4; D gene unclear. Trimming stripped 4 bases from V and 9 bases from J, with 13 bases between. The CDR3 totals 13 residues. From germline, CDR1 is SGHRS and CDR2 YFSETQ.

This clone showed up just once. Additional DNA sequences in this sample encode the identical CDR3. This chain links TRBV28 with TRBJ2-7, with D possibly matching TRBD2 (7 bases). Trimming stripped 6 bases from V and 1 base from J, with 10 bases between. Germline CDR1 and CDR2: MDHEN and SYDVKM. This CDR3 has 13 residues. The CDR3 loop reads CASRRGGSYEQYF. The CDR3 DNA is TGTGCCAGCAGAAGGGGGGGGTCCTACGAGCAGTACTTC.

In DNA, the CDR3 is TGTGCCAGCAGCGTAGGGGCCCTCGGTGGCACAGATACGCAGTATTTT. Its translation is CASSVGALGGTDTQYF. This rearrangement joins TRBV9 to TRBJ2-3, with D hard to call. Trimming removed 0 bases from V and 1 base from J, with 12 bases in between. Germline V gene data show CDR1 as SGDLS and CDR2 as YYNGEE. CDR3 length: 16 amino acids.

The V and J genes are TRBV28 and TRBJ2-1; possibly TRBD1 for D (6 bases). The CDR3 sequence is 15 residues long. Germline V gene lookup returns CDR1 MDHEN and CDR2 SYDVKM. Trimming shortened V by 7 bases and J by 1 base, and 14 bases separated the two germline ends. CDR3 region: CASNIGTWSYNEQFF. CDR3 sequence (DNA): TGTGCCAGCAATATCGGGACATGGTCCTACAATGAGCAGTTCTTC. Based on the CDR3 plus reference TRBV28 and TRBJ2-1, the full variable domain is DVKVTQSSRYLVKRTGEKVFLECVQDMDHENMFWYRQDPGLGLRLIYFSYDVKMKEKGDIPEGYSVSREKKERFSLILESASTNQTSMYLCASNIGTWSYNEQFFGPGTRLTVL.

This clone turned up a few times. The chain has TRBV27 and TRBJ2-1; tentative D call: TRBD2 (5 bases). CDR1 and CDR2 from the germline V gene are MNHEY and SMNVEV (reference sequence). CDR3 length: 17 residues. V lost 0 bases and J 4 bases, leaving 16 bases between the germline ends. The CDR3 region has the DNA TGTGCCAGCAGTTTATCCCTAGCCCTCTCGAGGTACAATGAGCAGTTCTTC. Translated: CASSLSLALSRYNEQFF.

The chain has TRBV28 and TRBJ2-7; 10 bases map to TRBD2. CDR1 MDHEN and CDR2 SYDVKM come from the germline V gene. The V gene end was trimmed by 5 bases and the J gene end by 1 base; junction bases not matched to a gene: 5. The CDR3 totals 15 residues. Here the CDR3 DNA reads TGTGCCAGCAGTCGGACTAGCGGCCAATCCTACGAGCAGTACTTC. Translation gives CASSRTSGQSYEQYF.

This chain uses TRBV29-1 with TRBJ2-1; 7 nucleotides agree with TRBD1. V was pared by 2 bases and J by 9 bases, with 19 bases of the junction left unmatched. The CDR3 consists of 17 residues. Per the germline V gene, CDR1 is SQVTM and CDR2 is ANQGSEA. The CDR3 DNA reads TGCAGCGTTGAACGATCGGCAGGGGGAATAGGGATTGGTGAGCAGTTCTTC. As protein: CSVERSAGGIGIGEQFF.

The genes are TRBV4-1 and TRBJ2-5; a weak D match, TRBD2 (6 bases). V lost 4 bases to trimming and J lost 6 bases, with 15 bases between them. The V gene's germline CDR1 is MGHRA and CDR2 YSYEKL. The CDR3 loop spans 14 amino acids. CDR3 sequence: CASSPAAGMKTQYF. The CDR3 bases are TGCGCCAGCAGCCCTGCGGCGGGAATGAAGACCCAGTACTTC.

This sequence joins TRBV6-2 or TRBV6-3 and TRBJ1-2; D gene uncertain. This CDR3 contains 14 residues. V was shortened by 1 base and J by 7 bases, with 13 bases between the two germline ends. CDR1 is MNHEY and CDR2 is SVGEGT in the germline V gene. The CDR3 here is CASSYFGPSTGYTF. Written as DNA, the CDR3 is TGTGCCAGCAGTTACTTTGGGCCGTCCACTGGCTACACCTTC.

This clone was found a few times. The J gene is TRBJ2-7, the V gene TRBV3-1 (or the pseudogene TRBV3-2); perhaps TRBD2 as D (5 bases). The V and J ends lost 2 bases and 6 bases respectively, with 17 bases between them. Germline loops: CDR1 LGHDT, CDR2 YNNKEL (reference sequence). The CDR3 contains 15 residues. The CDR3 DNA follows: TGTGCCAGCAGCCAATACGTGGGAGTGGTTATCGAGCAGTACTTC. Translation: CASSQYVGVVIEQYF.

V and J are TRBV7-9 and TRBJ2-4, with a weak D call TRBD2 (6 bases). The germline gives CDR1 SEHNR, CDR2 FQNEAQ (reference sequence). The CDR3 is 14 amino acids. V lost 5 bases and J lost 6, with 14 bases in between. For the CDR3, the DNA is TGTGCCAGCAGCCATGGGTTCGGGGGAAACATTCAGTACTTC. Amino acids: CASSHGFGGNIQYF.

The chain carries TRBV19 and TRBJ2-2; D is undetermined. V lost 1 base and J lost 4, with 10 bases in between. Germline V gives CDR1 LNHDA, CDR2 SQIVND (reference sequence). The CDR3 has 15 residues. The CDR3: CASSIGQFLTGELFF. The CDR3 DNA follows: TGTGCCAGTAGTATAGGGCAGTTTCTCACCGGGGAGCTGTTTTTT.

CDR3 coding DNA: TGTGCCAGCAGCTCTCCGGACAGCGCTGAAGAGACCCAAGAGACCCAGTACTTC. Protein product: CASSSPDSAEETQETQYF. J is TRBJ2-5 and V is TRBV7-8, with D tentatively TRBD1 (6 bases). V shed 4 bases and J shed 1 base, with 22 bases lying between them. The CDR3 runs 18 residues. Germline CDR1 and CDR2: SGHVS and FQNEAQ.

The V and J genes are TRBV18 and TRBJ1-4; D remains unclear. Germline CDR1 is KGHSH and CDR2 is LQKENI. The CDR3 contains 14 residues. Trimming left V 6 bases short and J 0 bases short, with 8 bases between. The CDR3 here is CASSPGATNEKLFF. Here the CDR3 DNA reads TGTGCCAGCTCGCCGGGAGCAACTAATGAAAAACTGTTTTTT.

The chain is built from TRBV29-1 and TRBJ1-5; 7 bases agree with TRBD1. The CDR3 spans 16 residues. The germline gives CDR1 SQVTM, CDR2 ANQGSEA. V shed 7 bases and J 0 bases; nucleotides not matched to a gene: 12. CDR3 nucleotide sequence: TGCAGCGCAGGACAGGAGTTCTTTTATAGCAATCAGCCCCAGCATTTT. Translation: CSAGQEFFYSNQPQHF.

V is TRBV29-1 and J is TRBJ1-2; TRBD1 matches 7 bases. Trimming took 0 bases from V and 8 from J; bases not matched to a gene: 9. This CDR3 region has 14 residues. CDR1 is SQVTM and CDR2 is ANQGSEA in the germline V gene. Written as DNA, the CDR3 is TGCAGCGTTGAAGATCCAGACAGGGAAACAGGCTACACCTTC. Translation gives CSVEDPDRETGYTF.

A word on this clone: The same CDR3 is also encoded by other DNA sequences in this sample. V and J are TRBV4-3 and TRBJ2-2; 8 positions agree with TRBD2. The CDR3 sequence is 15 residues long. Trimming at V came to 1 base and at J to 8 bases, leaving 6 bases not matched to a gene. Germline loops: CDR1 LGHNA, CDR2 YSLEER. The CDR3 nucleotides read TGCGCCAGCAGCCAAGGTCCGGGAGGGACGGGGGAGCTGTTTTTT. It specifies CASSQGPGGTGELFF.

The rearrangement uses TRBV5-4 and TRBJ2-5, with 9 bases that match TRBD2. Germline CDR1 reads SGHNT; CDR2 reads YYREEE (reference sequence). V shed 4 bases, J shed 1 base, and the junction held 5 bases outside the gene matches. The length of the CDR3 is 15 residues. The CDR3 DNA follows: TGTGCCAGCAGCACCCAACTAGCGGGCCAAGAGACCCAGTACTTC. This codes for CASSTQLAGQETQYF.

The chain has TRBV2 and TRBJ2-5, with 9 nucleotides matching TRBD1. Looked up from germline, CDR1 is SNHLY and CDR2 is FYNNEI. Unmatched junction bases numbered 7, after V lost 6 bases and J lost 5 bases. The CDR3 runs 14 residues. The CDR3 reads CASRGTGSRETQYF. In nucleotides, the CDR3 is TGTGCCAGCAGGGGGACAGGGAGCAGGGAGACCCAGTACTTC. The whole variable domain, remainder taken from reference TRBV2 and TRBJ2-5, is EPEVTQTPSHQVTQMGQEVILRCVPISNHLYFYWYRQILGQKVEFLVSFYNNEISEKSEIFDDQFSVERPDGSNFTLKIRSTKLEDSAMYFCASRGTGSRETQYFGPGTRLLVL.